This T cell receptor (beta chain) stems from a study of Graves' ophthalmopathy and Graves' hyperthyroidism. Researchers took RNA transcripts and amplified TCR beta CDR3 regions from them. First-round RT-PCR employed HTBI primers, with a second-round multiplex PCR after it. TCRdb passed the multiplex PCR reads through MiXCR, listing each CDR3 protein once. Of hundreds of thousands of distinct CDR3 sequences listed, under 50% are singletons. A duration under 3 months, NOSPECS ≥4, CAS ≥3 and moderate-to-severe activity characterized the donors with ophthalmopathy. Exclusion criteria comprised other autoimmune diseases, uncontrolled infections, pregnancy or lactation in patients. Details on this clonotype: The junction departs from germline at one end; a sequencing error may be responsible.

Germline V gene data show CDR1 as SGHNT and CDR2 as YENEEA. This CDR3 is built from 13 residues. Sequencing was carried out using peripheral blood. The rearrangement joins TRBV11-3 to TRBJ1-1; D is unclear. This TCR came from an adult man with Graves' ophthalmopathy. The CDR3 DNA follows: TGTGTCAGCGGCTTTTTGCCGAACACTGAAGCTTTCTTT. This sequence encodes CVSGFLPNTEAFF.